This T cell receptor (beta chain) was captured in a study of blood T cell repertoires in COVID-19. TCRdb's copy holds only in-frame clones and misses some; the assay was immunoSEQ multiplex PCR. The sample lists approximately 350,000 clones; more than 75% were seen once. The V and J ends lost 0 bases and 7 bases respectively, with 16 bases between them. Germline-derived CDR1 and CDR2 are MNHNY and SVGAGI (reference sequence). This CDR3 has 16 amino acids. The chain recombines TRBV6-6 with TRBJ2-1; the D gene is possibly TRBD2 (5 bases). The specimen was PBMCs or T cells enriched from blood (not recorded which). This receptor was taken from a woman in her thirties who had recovered from COVID-19. The CDR3 bases are TGTGCCAGCAGTTACTCAACGGGAAAGGAAAAAAATGAGCAGTTCTTC. Protein product: CASSYSTGKEKNEQFF.